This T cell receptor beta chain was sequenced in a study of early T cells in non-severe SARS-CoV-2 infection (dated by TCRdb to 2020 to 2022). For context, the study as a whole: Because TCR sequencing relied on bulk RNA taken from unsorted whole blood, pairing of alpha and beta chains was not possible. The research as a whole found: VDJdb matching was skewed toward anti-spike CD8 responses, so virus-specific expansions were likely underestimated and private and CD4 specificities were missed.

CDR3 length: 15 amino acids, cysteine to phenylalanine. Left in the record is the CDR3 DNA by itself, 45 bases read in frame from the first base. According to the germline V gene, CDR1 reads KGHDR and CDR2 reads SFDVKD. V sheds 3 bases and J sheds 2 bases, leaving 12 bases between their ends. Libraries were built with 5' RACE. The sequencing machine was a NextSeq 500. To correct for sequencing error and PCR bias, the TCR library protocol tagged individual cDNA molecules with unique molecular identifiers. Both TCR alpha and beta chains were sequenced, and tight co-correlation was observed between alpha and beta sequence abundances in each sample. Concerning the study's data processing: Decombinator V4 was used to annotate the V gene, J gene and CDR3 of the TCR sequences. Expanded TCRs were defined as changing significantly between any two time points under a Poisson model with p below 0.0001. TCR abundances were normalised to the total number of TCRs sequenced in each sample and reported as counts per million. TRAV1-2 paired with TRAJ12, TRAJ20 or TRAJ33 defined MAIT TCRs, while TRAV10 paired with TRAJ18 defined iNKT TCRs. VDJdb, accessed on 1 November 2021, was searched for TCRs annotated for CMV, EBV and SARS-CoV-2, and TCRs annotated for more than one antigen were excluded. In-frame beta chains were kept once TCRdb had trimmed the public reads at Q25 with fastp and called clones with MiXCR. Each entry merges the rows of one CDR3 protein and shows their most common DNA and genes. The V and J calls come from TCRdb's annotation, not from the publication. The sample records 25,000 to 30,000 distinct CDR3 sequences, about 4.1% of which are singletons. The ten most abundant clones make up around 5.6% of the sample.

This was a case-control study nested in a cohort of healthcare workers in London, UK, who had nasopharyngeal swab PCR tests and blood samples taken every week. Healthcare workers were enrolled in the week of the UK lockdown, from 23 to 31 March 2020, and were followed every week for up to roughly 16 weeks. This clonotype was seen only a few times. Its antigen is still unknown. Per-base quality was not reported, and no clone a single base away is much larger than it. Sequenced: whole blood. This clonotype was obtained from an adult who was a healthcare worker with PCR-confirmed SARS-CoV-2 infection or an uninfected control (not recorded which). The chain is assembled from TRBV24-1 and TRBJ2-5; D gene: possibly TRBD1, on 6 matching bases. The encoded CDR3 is CATSDRQEKQETQYF. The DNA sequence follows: TGTGCCACCAGTGATCGACAGGAAAAACAAGAGACCCAGTACTTC.